This T cell receptor (beta chain) came from a study of control samples from healthy donors and cancer patients. Germline values: CDR1 SNHLY, CDR2 FYNNEI. Trimming stripped 4 bases from V and 4 bases from J, with 8 bases between. This CDR3 has 12 amino acids. This clone was detected a few times. Clones were read by immunoSEQ multiplex PCR, and TCRdb kept only the in-frame ones, dropping some. The sample shows approximately 120,000 clones, over 75% of them seen only once. The gene calls are TRBV2 and TRBJ2-7; maybe TRBD2 (6 bases). Sequencing was done on a sample of blood. The receptor was isolated from a human donor in good health. The donor label of this sample is uncertain. The CDR3: CASSASGYEQYF. DNA of the CDR3: TGTGCCAGCAGTGCCAGCGGGTACGAGCAGTACTTC.